Listed below are T cell receptor beta chains from one sample, sequenced in a study of blood T cells in healthy people across ages. TCRdb redid the calling of the 5' RACE reads with MiXCR, one entry per CDR3 protein. In the table there are more than 650,000 distinct CDR3 sequences, about a fifth of which are singletons. The sample comprised blood. All receptors come from a man aged 70 or older in good health. Each CDR3 is given with its conserved first and last residue. D genes are given only for firm matches. Clone sizes are given selectively: once, few, many, or a class where the clone is expanded.

CDR3 protein,CDR3 DNA,V gene,J gene,clone size,D gene
CASSLEGTYGANVLTF,TGTGCCAGCAGTTTAGAGGGGACTTATGGGGCCAACGTCCTGACTTTC,TRBV27,TRBJ2-6,NA,NA
CASSIMSSGETQYF,TGTGCCAGTAGTATCATGTCTAGCGGGGAGACCCAGTACTTC,TRBV19,TRBJ2-5,NA,TRBD2
CASSQGEPGQGYEQYF,TGTGCCAGCAGCCAAGGAGAGCCGGGACAGGGTTACGAGCAGTACTTC,TRBV14,TRBJ2-7,NA,TRBD1
CASGPGATEKLFF,TGTGCCAGTGGCCCAGGAGCGACTGAAAAACTGTTTTTT,TRBV7-2,TRBJ1-4,many,NA
CASSANAGLGPYNEQFF,TGTGCCAGCAGCGCTAACGCGGGCCTGGGCCCCTACAATGAGCAGTTCTTC,TRBV7-3,TRBJ2-1,few,NA
CASSLSGPFSYEQYF,TGCGCCAGCAGCTTGTCGGGACCGTTCTCCTACGAGCAGTACTTC,TRBV5-1,TRBJ2-7,NA,NA
CASRGRLGEKLFF,TGTGCCAGCAGAGGACGGTTGGGGGAAAAACTGTTTTTT,TRBV6-5,TRBJ1-4,NA,NA
CASSLGGMNTEAFF,TGTGCCAGCAGTTTGGGGGGGATGAACACTGAAGCTTTCTTT,TRBV5-1,TRBJ1-1,many,NA
CASSFVTGAGRDTQYF,TGCGCCAGCAGCTTCGTTACAGGGGCCGGACGGGATACGCAGTATTTT,TRBV5-1,TRBJ2-3,NA,TRBD1
CASSLVGRLGNEQFF,TGTGCCAGCAGCTTGGTCGGCCGCCTGGGCAATGAGCAGTTCTTC,TRBV5-5,TRBJ2-1,few,NA
CASSESGLDTDTQYF,TGTGCCAGCAGTGAATCGGGGTTAGACACAGATACGCAGTATTTT,TRBV2,TRBJ2-3,few,NA
CASSNSWQEETQYF,TGTGCCAGCTCAAACTCGTGGCAGGAAGAGACCCAGTACTTC,TRBV18,TRBJ2-5,few,NA
CASSSRRGLQETQYF,TGTGCCAGCAGCTCCCGCAGGGGGCTACAAGAGACCCAGTACTTC,TRBV7-2,TRBJ2-5,few,TRBD1
CSASQSRGGLGYTF,TGCAGTGCTAGTCAGTCCAGGGGAGGGTTGGGCTACACCTTC,TRBV20-1,TRBJ1-2,NA,NA
CASSLGLAGVSEQYF,TGTGCCAGCAGTCTAGGACTAGCGGGGGTTTCCGAGCAGTACTTC,TRBV12-3/TRBV12-4,TRBJ2-7,many,TRBD2
CASSLLGTTQYF,TGTGCCAGCAGTTTATTAGGGACTACGCAGTATTTT,TRBV12-3/TRBV12-4,TRBJ2-3,many,NA
CASTPLSGRNSEKLFF,TGTGCCAGCACCCCTCTGTCGGGTCGGAATTCGGAAAAACTGTTTTTT,TRBV7-9,TRBJ1-4,NA,NA
CASSSERGELFF,TGTGCCAGCAGCTCCGAGAGGGGGGAGCTGTTTTTT,TRBV11-2,TRBJ2-2,few,NA
CASRTSGGARFNEQFF,TGTGCCTCTAGGACTAGCGGGGGGGCCAGGTTCAATGAGCAGTTCTTC,TRBV19,TRBJ2-1,few,TRBD2
CASTSKADTQYF,TGTGCCAGCACCTCCAAGGCTGATACGCAGTATTTT,TRBV3-1,TRBJ2-3,NA,NA
CATSYSQTQYF,TGTGCCACCAGTTATTCCCAGACCCAGTACTTC,TRBV24-1,TRBJ2-5,NA,NA
CASSRGPLDTQYF,TGTGCCAGCAGCCGCGGCCCCCTGGATACGCAGTATTTT,TRBV7-6,TRBJ2-3,NA,NA
CSARRRGSSYEQYF,TGCAGTGCTAGAAGAAGGGGGAGCTCCTACGAGCAGTACTTC,TRBV20-1,TRBJ2-7,few,NA
CASSLGGEEADTQYF,TGTGCCAGCAGCTTGGGGGGGGAGGAAGCAGATACGCAGTATTTT,TRBV5-8,TRBJ2-3,NA,NA
CASSGRDTGPRNTEAFF,TGTGCCAGCAGCGGCCGGGACACAGGACCGAGGAACACTGAAGCTTTCTTT,TRBV5-4,TRBJ1-1,few,NA
CASSLRDRDLYEQYF,TGTGCCAGCAGCTTAAGGGACAGGGACCTCTACGAGCAGTACTTC,TRBV5-5,TRBJ2-7,NA,TRBD1
CASSLVGYRDLSVSYTF,TGTGCCAGCAGCTTAGTGGGCTACCGGGACCTCTCCGTGAGCTACACCTTC,TRBV7-9,TRBJ1-2,few,NA
CSVDEGYGYTF,TGCAGCGTTGACGAGGGGTATGGCTACACCTTC,TRBV29-1,TRBJ1-2,NA,NA
CASSGGWGDEKLFF,TGTGCCAGCAGCGGAGGTTGGGGTGATGAAAAACTGTTTTTT,TRBV7-6,TRBJ1-4,many,NA
CASSPWTGNSGANVLTF,TGCGCCAGCAGCCCCTGGACAGGGAACTCTGGGGCCAACGTCCTGACTTTC,TRBV5-1,TRBJ2-6,few,TRBD1
CASILGGLTGELFF,TGTGCCAGCATCCTGGGGGGGCTCACCGGGGAGCTGTTTTTT,TRBV7-8,TRBJ2-2,many,NA
CASSLNRDSNQPQHF,TGTGCCAGTAGTCTCAACCGGGACAGTAATCAGCCCCAGCATTTT,TRBV19,TRBJ1-5,NA,TRBD1
CASNPGGSSYEQYF,TGTGCCAGCAATCCGGGGGGAAGCTCCTACGAGCAGTACTTC,TRBV28,TRBJ2-7,few,TRBD2
CASSHETPDFKGYTF,TGTGCCAGCAGCCACGAGACACCGGATTTCAAGGGCTACACCTTC,TRBV14,TRBJ1-2,few,NA
CSSTWGVYNEQFF,TGCAGCTCTACGTGGGGGGTATACAATGAGCAGTTCTTC,TRBV29-1,TRBJ2-1,few,NA
CASSPWTSGTTDTQYF,TGTGCCAGCAGCCCCTGGACTAGCGGGACCACAGATACGCAGTATTTT,TRBV7-6,TRBJ2-3,few,TRBD2
CASSPRPLETQYF,TGTGCCAGTAGTCCCCGTCCCTTAGAGACCCAGTACTTC,TRBV19,TRBJ2-5,NA,NA
CSARLGQGAFEQYF,TGCAGTGCTAGACTGGGACAGGGGGCGTTCGAGCAGTACTTC,TRBV20-1,TRBJ2-7,NA,TRBD1
CANSQDLSREAFF,TGCGCCAACAGCCAAGATCTCTCCCGAGAAGCTTTCTTT,TRBV4-3,TRBJ1-1,NA,NA
CASSQDWLAGVGGNEQFF,TGTGCCAGCAGCCAAGATTGGCTAGCGGGAGTGGGGGGCAATGAGCAGTTCTTC,TRBV14,TRBJ2-1,NA,TRBD2
CASSHRAQGNEQFF,TGCGCCAGCAGCCACCGGGCCCAGGGGAATGAGCAGTTCTTC,TRBV5-1,TRBJ2-1,NA,NA
CASTVWSGELFF,TGTGCCAGTACGGTGTGGAGCGGGGAGCTGTTTTTT,TRBV12-3/TRBV12-4,TRBJ2-2,NA,NA
CSVEVLAGYSGNIQYF,TGCAGCGTTGAAGTCCTAGCGGGATATTCGGGAAACATTCAGTACTTC,TRBV29-1,TRBJ2-4,NA,TRBD2
CSARTSGRASGNTIYF,TGCAGTGCTAGGACCTCTGGACGGGCCTCTGGAAACACCATATATTTT,TRBV20-1,TRBJ1-3,NA,NA
CASSPGTLGDTQYF,TGTGCCAGCAGCCCCGGGACTTTGGGAGATACGCAGTATTTT,TRBV27,TRBJ2-3,few,NA
CASSPRQVSYNEQFF,TGTGCCAGCAGCCCAAGACAGGTCTCCTACAATGAGCAGTTCTTC,TRBV7-7,TRBJ2-1,once,NA
CASSPDRGPTDTQYF,TGTGCCAGCTCTCCGGACAGGGGCCCGACAGATACGCAGTATTTT,TRBV18,TRBJ2-3,NA,TRBD1
CASSLSRDTGELFF,TGTGCCAGCAGCTTATCCCGGGACACCGGGGAGCTGTTTTTT,TRBV11-2,TRBJ2-2,few,NA
CASSDAGTGSYEQYF,TGTGCCAGCAGTGACGCTGGGACAGGGTCTTACGAGCAGTACTTC,TRBV6-1,TRBJ2-7,NA,TRBD1
CASSGGTGSYEQYF,TGTGCCAGCAGCGGCGGGACAGGGTCCTACGAGCAGTACTTC,TRBV12-3/TRBV12-4,TRBJ2-7,few,TRBD1
CSASLGSAGTQYF,TGCAGTGCGTCATTGGGTAGCGCCGGGACCCAGTACTTC,TRBV20-1,TRBJ2-5,few,NA
CASSLGRMERINEQFF,TGTGCCAGCAGCTTAGGTCGTATGGAGCGGATCAATGAGCAGTTCTTC,TRBV7-2,TRBJ2-1,NA,NA